A selection of T cell receptor beta chains follows, all from one sample in a study of shared clonotypes between healthy human individuals. Here immunoSEQ multiplex PCR was the method, and the copy in TCRdb shows in-frame clones only, minus some. This table has about 2.1 million clones, around 93% appearing once. Sequenced: naive CD8+ T cells from PBMCs. The receptors shown here come from a young man in good health. Some clones in this sample may be carry-over from other donors' samples. Each CDR3 is given with its conserved first and last residue. The D gene is left open where the match is weak.

.	TRBV5-6	TRBJ2-6	CASSFTFLGAGANVLTF	TGTGCCAGCAGCTTCACTTTCCTAGGGGCCGGGGCCAACGTCCTGACTTTC
.	TRBV7-6	TRBJ2-7	CASSLLVGSAPYEQYF	TGTGCCAGCAGCTTATTAGTGGGGTCCGCTCCCTACGAGCAGTACTTC
.	TRBV6-5	TRBJ1-1	CASSSIRGANTEAFF	TGTGCCAGCAGTTCAATTCGCGGGGCGAACACTGAAGCTTTCTTT
.	TRBV7-6	TRBJ2-3	CASSLGVIDGTDTQYF	TGTGCCAGCAGCTTAGGGGTGATTGACGGGACAGATACGCAGTATTTT
.	TRBV27	TRBJ2-2	CASSLYGPTGELFF	TGTGCCAGCAGTTTATACGGGCCCACCGGGGAGCTGTTTTTT
.	TRBV30	TRBJ2-3	CAWSERSILGTDTQYF	TGTGCCTGGAGTGAGAGGTCCATACTTGGGACAGATACGCAGTATTTT
.	TRBV19	TRBJ2-2	CASSGRILTGELFF	TGTGCCAGTAGTGGTCGGATATTAACCGGGGAGCTGTTTTTT
.	TRBV7-9	TRBJ2-5	CASSSDGTRETQYF	TGTGCCAGCAGTTCAGACGGGACTCGGGAGACCCAGTACTTC
.	TRBV2	TRBJ2-1	CASRAGINKEGEQFF	TGTGCCAGCAGGGCCGGGATTAACAAAGAGGGTGAGCAGTTCTTC
.	TRBV5-1	TRBJ2-7	CASSLKQTSYEQYF	TGCGCCAGCAGCTTAAAACAGACCTCCTACGAGCAGTACTTC
.	TRBV25-1	TRBJ2-1	CASAVVEQFF	TGTGCCAGCGCGGTGGTTGAGCAGTTCTTC
.	TRBV28	TRBJ2-5	CASSGTVQETQYF	TGTGCCAGCAGCGGGACGGTACAAGAGACCCAGTACTTC
.	TRBV29-1	TRBJ2-7	CSAHFRGSGEQYF	TGCAGCGCCCACTTCCGGGGGAGTGGAGAGCAGTACTTC